The T cell receptor beta chain described here comes from a study of cytomegalovirus exposure and HLA in healthy donors. Germline assignment: CDR1 LNHNV and CDR2 YYDKDF (reference sequence). There are 16 residues in the CDR3. The V and J ends lost 0 bases and 2 bases respectively, with 14 bases between them. This clone came up once. Assay: immunoSEQ multiplex PCR; the TCRdb copy retains only in-frame clones and omits some. The sample has about 150,000 clones, 86% seen once; the top ten hold about a fifth. The V gene is TRBV15, the J gene TRBJ2-7; D possibly corresponds to TRBD1 (6 bases). The receptor was isolated from a young man in good health and CMV-seropositive. Sequences were obtained from PBMCs. CDR3 loop: CATSREITRGPYEQYF. In DNA form, the CDR3 reads TGTGCCACCAGCAGAGAAATAACCAGGGGCCCCTACGAGCAGTACTTC. Full variable domain (remainder filled in from reference TRBV15 and TRBJ2-7): DAMVIQNPRYQVTQFGKPVTLSCSQTLNHNVMYWYQQKSSQAPKLLFHYYDKDFNNEADTPDNFQSRRPNTSFCFLDIRSPGLGDTAMYLCATSREITRGPYEQYFGPGTRLTVT.